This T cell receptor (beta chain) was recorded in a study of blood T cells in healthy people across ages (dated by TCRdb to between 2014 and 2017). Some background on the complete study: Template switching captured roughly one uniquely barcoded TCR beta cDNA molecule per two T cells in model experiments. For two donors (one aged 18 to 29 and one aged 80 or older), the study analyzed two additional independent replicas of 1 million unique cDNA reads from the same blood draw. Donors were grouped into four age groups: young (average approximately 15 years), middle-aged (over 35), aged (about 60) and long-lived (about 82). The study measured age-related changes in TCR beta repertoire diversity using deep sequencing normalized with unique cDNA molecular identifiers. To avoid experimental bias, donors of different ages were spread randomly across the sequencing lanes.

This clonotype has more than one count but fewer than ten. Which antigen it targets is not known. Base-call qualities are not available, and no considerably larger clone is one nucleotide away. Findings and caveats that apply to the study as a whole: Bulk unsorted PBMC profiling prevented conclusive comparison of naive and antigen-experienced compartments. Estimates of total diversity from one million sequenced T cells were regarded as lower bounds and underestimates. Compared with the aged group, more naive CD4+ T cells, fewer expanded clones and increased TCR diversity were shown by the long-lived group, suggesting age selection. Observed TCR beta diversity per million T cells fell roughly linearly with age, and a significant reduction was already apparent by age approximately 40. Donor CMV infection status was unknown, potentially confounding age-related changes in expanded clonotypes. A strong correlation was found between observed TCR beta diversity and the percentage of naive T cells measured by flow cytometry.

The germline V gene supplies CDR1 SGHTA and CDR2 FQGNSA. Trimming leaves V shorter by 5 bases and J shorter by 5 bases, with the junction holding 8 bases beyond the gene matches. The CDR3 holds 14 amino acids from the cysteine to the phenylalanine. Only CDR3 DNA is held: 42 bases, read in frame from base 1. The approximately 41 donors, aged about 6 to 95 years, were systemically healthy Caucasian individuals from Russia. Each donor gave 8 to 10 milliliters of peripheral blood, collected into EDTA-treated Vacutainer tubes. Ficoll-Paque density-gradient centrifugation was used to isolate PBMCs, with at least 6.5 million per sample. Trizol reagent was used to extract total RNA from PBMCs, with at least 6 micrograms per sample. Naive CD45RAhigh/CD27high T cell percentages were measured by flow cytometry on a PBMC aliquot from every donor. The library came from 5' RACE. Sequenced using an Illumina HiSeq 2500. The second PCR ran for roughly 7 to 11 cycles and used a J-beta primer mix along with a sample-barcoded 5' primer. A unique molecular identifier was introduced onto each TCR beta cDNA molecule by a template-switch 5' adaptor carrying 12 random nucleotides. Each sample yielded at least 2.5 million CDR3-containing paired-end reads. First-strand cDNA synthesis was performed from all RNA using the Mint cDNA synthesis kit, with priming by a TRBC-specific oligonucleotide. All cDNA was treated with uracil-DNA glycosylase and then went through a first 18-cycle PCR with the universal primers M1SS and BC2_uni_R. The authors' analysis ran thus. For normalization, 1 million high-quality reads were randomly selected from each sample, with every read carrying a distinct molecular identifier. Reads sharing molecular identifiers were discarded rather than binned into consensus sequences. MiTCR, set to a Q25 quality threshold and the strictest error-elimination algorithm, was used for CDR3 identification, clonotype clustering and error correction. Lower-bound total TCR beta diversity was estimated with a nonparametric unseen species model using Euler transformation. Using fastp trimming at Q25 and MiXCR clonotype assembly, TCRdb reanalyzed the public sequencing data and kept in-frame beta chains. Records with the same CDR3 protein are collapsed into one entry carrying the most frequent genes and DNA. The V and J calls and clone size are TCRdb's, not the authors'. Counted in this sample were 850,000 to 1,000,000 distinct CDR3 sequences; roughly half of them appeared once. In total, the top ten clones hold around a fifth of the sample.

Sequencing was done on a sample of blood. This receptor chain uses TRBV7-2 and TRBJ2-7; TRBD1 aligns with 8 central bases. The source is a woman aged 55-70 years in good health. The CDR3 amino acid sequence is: CASSLRQGSDEQYF. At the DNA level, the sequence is TGTGCCAGCAGCCTAAGACAGGGGAGCGACGAGCAGTACTTC.